One sample yielded the 31 T cell receptor beta chains listed below, sequenced in a study of blood T cell repertoires in COVID-19. Profiled with immunoSEQ multiplex PCR; TCRdb holds only in-frame clones, not every one. The sample contains over 200,000 clones, roughly 80% of which appear only once. Sequenced: PBMCs or T cells enriched from blood (not recorded which). The receptors originated from a man aged 55 to 70 who had recovered from COVID-19.

This CDR3 reads CASSIGGAVETQYF. Here the CDR3 DNA reads TGTGCCAGCAGCATCGGGGGGGCAGTTGAGACCCAGTACTTC. The chain is built from TRBV5-4 and TRBJ2-5; TRBD2 agrees at 8 bases. Looked up from germline, CDR1 is SGHNT and CDR2 is YYREEE (reference sequence). CDR3 length: 14 residues. Unmatched junction bases numbered 7, after V lost 4 bases and J lost 5 bases.

The chain couples TRBV2 to TRBJ2-5; possibly TRBD1 for D (5 bases). This CDR3 has 14 amino acids. The V end lost 4 bases, the J end lost 5 bases, and 14 bases lay between the germline ends. Germline assignment: CDR1 SNHLY and CDR2 FYNNEI. CDR3 coding DNA: TGTGCCAGCAGTGTTTTAGGGGCAGGGGAGACCCAGTACTTC. Its protein is CASSVLGAGETQYF.

The chain carries TRBV15 and TRBJ1-5; TRBD1 is a possible D gene (5 bases). In germline, CDR1 is LNHNV, CDR2 YYDKDF (reference sequence). The CDR3 loop spans 17 amino acids. Trimming removed 6 bases at V and 0 bases at J, with 18 bases between. The CDR3 DNA is TGTGCCACCAGATCGGGGGAGGGACGAAATAGCAATCAGCCCCAGCATTTT. It specifies CATRSGEGRNSNQPQHF.

This chain connects TRBV6-5 to TRBJ1-1; D uncertain. This CDR3 contains 16 residues. The V gene lost 0 bases and the J gene lost 1 base, with 12 bases spanning the gap. The germline CDR1 and CDR2 sequences are MNHEY and SVGAGI. DNA for the CDR3: TGTGCCAGCAGTTACTCGAGTGTCACGAGGAACACTGAAGCTTTCTTT. Protein product: CASSYSSVTRNTEAFF.

V usage is TRBV18 and J usage is TRBJ2-7; 12 positions match TRBD2. The CDR3 sequence is 15 residues long. Germline V gene data show CDR1 as KGHSH and CDR2 as LQKENI. The junction had 5 bases not matched to a gene; V was cut back by 3 bases and J by 5 bases. The CDR3 coding sequence is TGTGCCAGCTCACCCACTAGCGGGGGGTCCGACGAGCAGTACTTC. This sequence encodes CASSPTSGGSDEQYF.

The chain has TRBV2 and TRBJ1-5; D remains unclear. CDR1 and CDR2 (germline): SNHLY, FYNNEI. The CDR3 is 14 amino acids. The V end was cut by 8 bases, the J end by 0 bases, with 11 bases between. CDR3 bases: TGTGCCAGCGGTTACAGTGATAGCAATCAGCCCCAGCATTTT. Translation gives CASGYSDSNQPQHF.

This clone appeared many times. This chain joins TRBV10-3 and TRBJ1-1, with a possible D match to TRBD1 (6 bases). Germline CDR1 reads ENHRY; CDR2 reads SYGVKD. With 3 bases removed from V and 4 bases from J, the gap between germline ends came to 9 bases. There are 13 residues in the CDR3. CDR3 amino acids: CAISDTRGTEAFF. The DNA for the CDR3 is TGTGCCATCAGTGATACCAGGGGCACTGAAGCTTTCTTT.

The chain couples TRBV11-2 to TRBJ2-2, with TRBD2 matching 15 bases. V was clipped by 2 bases and J by 0 bases; unmatched bases: 4. This CDR3 comprises 19 residues. CDR1 and CDR2 (germline): SGHAT, FQNNGV. The CDR3 DNA reads TGTGCCAGCAGCTTACGAGGGACTAGCGGGGGGACGAACACCGGGGAGCTGTTTTTT. Translated: CASSLRGTSGGTNTGELFF.

V is TRBV5-4 and J is TRBJ1-1; tentative D call: TRBD1 (6 bases). Germline V gene data show CDR1 as SGHNT and CDR2 as YYREEE (reference sequence). V dropped 2 bases and J dropped 1 base, with 9 bases sitting between them. This CDR3 has 14 amino acids. In DNA form, the CDR3 reads TGTGCCAGCAGCTTTAACAGGGAGAACACTGAAGCTTTCTTT. This codes for CASSFNRENTEAFF.

The chain joins TRBV2 to TRBJ2-5; tentative D call: TRBD2 (6 bases). The germline V and J ends were trimmed by 8 bases and 10 bases, with 17 bases remaining between them. Germline V gives CDR1 SNHLY, CDR2 FYNNEI. This CDR3 spans 12 amino acids. Here the CDR3 DNA reads TGTGCCAGCTCCGGGGCGGGGTCTGACCAGTACTTC. It yields the protein CASSGAGSDQYF.

V is TRBV3-1 (or the pseudogene TRBV3-2) and J is TRBJ2-7; D call uncertain. Germline V gene data show CDR1 as LGHDT and CDR2 as YNNKEL (reference sequence). CDR3 length: 13 residues. Trimming cost V 4 bases and J 2 bases, with 9 bases left between them. The CDR3 DNA reads TGTGCCAGCAGCCCTTTAATTCCCTACGAGCAGTACTTC. Translating it yields CASSPLIPYEQYF.

Worth noting for this clone: Other DNA variants within this sample encode the same CDR3. This chain uses TRBV19 with TRBJ1-5; D is unclear. The CDR3 length is 12 residues. V lost 3 bases and J lost 4, with 4 bases in between. From germline, CDR1 is LNHDA and CDR2 SQIVND (reference sequence). CDR3 nucleotide sequence: TGTGCCAGTAGTATCGTAAATCAGCCCCAGCATTTT. Translating gives CASSIVNQPQHF.

V is TRBV7-8 and J is TRBJ1-6, with 7 nucleotides matching TRBD1. V gave up 6 bases and J gave up 12 bases; unmatched junction bases: 8. This CDR3 comprises 13 residues. Germline values: CDR1 SGHVS, CDR2 FQNEAQ. The CDR3 DNA sequence: TGTGCCAGCAGTACGGACAGGCTCAGACCCCTCCACTTT. This codes for CASSTDRLRPLHF.

V and J are TRBV4-3 and TRBJ1-2, with 8 bases lining up with TRBD1. With 0 bases clipped from V and 6 bases from J, the junction kept 3 bases outside the gene matches. Germline CDR1 LGHNA, CDR2 YSLEER. The CDR3 runs to 14 residues. In DNA form, the CDR3 reads TGCGCCAGCAGCCAAGATGGACAGGGTCATGGCTACACCTTC. It specifies CASSQDGQGHGYTF.

The chain is built from TRBV5-6 and TRBJ1-1; D is perhaps TRBD1 (6 bases). The V gene lost 6 bases and the J gene lost 1 base, with 13 bases spanning the gap. The CDR3 runs 14 residues. Germline V gene lookup returns CDR1 SGHDT and CDR2 YYEEEE. The CDR3 loop is CASTLGTRNTEAFF. The DNA for the CDR3 is TGTGCCAGCACACTTGGGACAAGGAACACTGAAGCTTTCTTT.

V is TRBV11-3 and J is TRBJ2-1; 10 bases agree with TRBD1. V dropped 1 base and J dropped 8; count of bases not matched to a gene: 5. The CDR3 loop spans 15 amino acids. CDR1 and CDR2 (germline): SGHNT, YENEEA. CDR3 protein: CASSLGQGAAHEQFF. CDR3 bases: TGTGCCAGCAGCTTAGGACAGGGGGCGGCCCATGAGCAGTTCTTC.

The gene calls are TRBV18 and TRBJ2-1, with D possibly matching TRBD1 (5 bases). Germline CDR1 and CDR2: KGHSH and LQKENI. The CDR3 runs to 16 residues. Trimming took 0 bases from V and 0 from J, leaving 9 bases between them. The CDR3 coding sequence is TGTGCCAGCTCACCACCACAGGAGAGCTCCTACAATGAGCAGTTCTTC. It translates to CASSPPQESSYNEQFF.

The chain uses TRBV24-1 and TRBJ2-3; 7 positions agree with TRBD2. The CDR3 has 16 residues. In germline, CDR1 is KGHDR, CDR2 SFDVKD. The junction had 8 bases not matched to a gene; V was cut back by 4 bases and J by 2 bases. The CDR3 DNA reads TGTGCCACCAGTGACCCCATCGGGGGGTACACAGATACGCAGTATTTT. Encoded protein: CATSDPIGGYTDTQYF.

The V call is TRBV5-8, the J call TRBJ2-1, with 8 bases fitting TRBD1. With 3 bases clipped from V and 7 bases from J, the junction kept 18 bases outside the gene matches. CDR1 SGHTS and CDR2 YDEGEE come from the germline V gene. The CDR3 loop spans 18 amino acids. The CDR3 loop reads CASSYGTGGKGDSNEQFF. CDR3 bases: TGTGCCAGCAGCTACGGGACAGGTGGGAAGGGTGATTCTAATGAGCAGTTCTTC.

This rearrangement joins TRBV15 to TRBJ2-5; possible D gene TRBD2, 5 bases. CDR1 and CDR2 from the germline V gene are LNHNV and YYDKDF (reference sequence). This CDR3 has 16 amino acids. V was shortened by 6 bases and J by 0 bases, with 17 bases between the two germline ends. CDR3 coding DNA: TGTGCCACCAGTCTTTCCGCGGGCGGATACCAAGAGACCCAGTACTTC. This encodes CATSLSAGGYQETQYF.

The chain has TRBV27 and TRBJ2-2, with TRBD1 as a possible D gene (6 bases). The CDR3 length is 18 residues. V dropped 5 bases and J dropped 3 bases, with 22 bases sitting between them. The germline CDR1 and CDR2 sequences are MNHEY and SMNVEV (reference sequence). The CDR3 DNA reads TGTGCCAGCAGTCCCCCCGACAGGCCACCCGGGGACACCGGGGAGCTGTTTTTT. This sequence encodes CASSPPDRPPGDTGELFF.

This rearrangement joins TRBV6-2 or TRBV6-3 to TRBJ1-1, with 9 nucleotides matching TRBD1. The CDR3 has 16 residues. CDR1 and CDR2 from the germline V gene are MNHEY and SVGEGT. Trimming cost V 3 bases and J 3 bases; bases outside gene matches: 8. DNA for the CDR3: TGTGCCAGCAGTTATAGGACAGGGGAGAGGGACACTGAAGCTTTCTTT. This codes for CASSYRTGERDTEAFF.

The rearrangement uses TRBV15 and TRBJ2-1; D remains ambiguous. The length of the CDR3 is 13 residues. Trimming pared 1 base from V and 4 bases from J, leaving 5 bases between. Germline V gives CDR1 LNHNV, CDR2 YYDKDF (reference sequence). The CDR3 DNA sequence: TGTGCCACCAGCAGAGGACTTTACAATGAGCAGTTCTTC. This codes for CATSRGLYNEQFF.

The J gene is TRBJ1-4, the V gene TRBV11-3; 9 bases are shared with TRBD1. Trimming removed 6 bases from V and 3 bases from J; junction bases left unmatched: 5. The germline V gene has CDR1 SGHNT and CDR2 YENEEA. The CDR3 consists of 15 residues. CDR3 protein: CASRRTGEANEKLFF. In DNA, the CDR3 is TGTGCCAGCAGGCGGACAGGGGAGGCTAATGAAAAACTGTTTTTT.

The chain links TRBV6-1 to TRBJ1-3; D uncertain. Germline assignment: CDR1 MNHNS and CDR2 SASEGT. The germline V and J ends were trimmed by 4 bases and 0 bases, with 10 bases remaining between them. This CDR3 contains 15 residues. The DNA for the CDR3 is TGTGCCAGCAGTGGCGGCCGAGGCTCTGGAAACACCATATATTTT. Protein: CASSGGRGSGNTIYF.

V usage is TRBV21-1 and J usage is TRBJ2-1; whether TRBD2, the table's D call, matches the DNA was not checked. TRBV21-1 corresponds to a pseudogene. There are 12 residues in the CDR3. The CDR3 region is CASSNRYNEQFF. The CDR3 nucleotides are TGTGCCAGCAGCAATCGTTACAATGAGCAGTTCTTC.

This clone has a handful of counts. The gene calls are TRBV11-3 and TRBJ2-7; D remains unclear. Germline loops: CDR1 SGHNT, CDR2 YENEEA. This CDR3 comprises 19 residues. V was pared by 2 bases and J by 5 bases, with 28 bases between. In DNA, the CDR3 is TGTGCCAGCAGCTTACATTTAATTCGGTCGGTCCTTCCCTCGGACGAGCAGTACTTC. It encodes CASSLHLIRSVLPSDEQYF.

V usage is TRBV6-2 or TRBV6-3 and J usage is TRBJ2-1; tentative D call: TRBD2 (6 bases). V was pared by 5 bases and J by 2 bases, with 13 bases between. The CDR3 is 15 amino acids. Germline values: CDR1 MNHEY, CDR2 SVGEGT. CDR3 DNA: TGTGCCAGCAGTCTGGAGGGAAGGGCCTACAATGAGCAGTTCTTC. It encodes CASSLEGRAYNEQFF.

V gene TRBV7-9 combines with J gene TRBJ1-5; D is uncertain. Germline V gives CDR1 SEHNR, CDR2 FQNEAQ (reference sequence). The CDR3 is made up of 14 amino acids. The V end was cut by 5 bases, the J end by 2 bases, with 10 bases between. In DNA form, the CDR3 reads TGTGCCAGCAGCCCCGGCGGGGGCAATCAGCCCCAGCATTTT. This sequence encodes CASSPGGGNQPQHF.

In its sample, this clone was seen a few times. This chain uses TRBV6-6 with TRBJ1-1, with D unclear. V was shortened by 0 bases and J by 5 bases, with 13 bases between the two germline ends. The CDR3 loop spans 15 amino acids. Germline V gene lookup returns CDR1 MNHNY and CDR2 SVGAGI (reference sequence). The CDR3 bases are TGTGCCAGCAGTTACTCCAACGGGTTAGAGACTGAAGCTTTCTTT. Translated, it gives CASSYSNGLETEAFF.

The V and J genes are TRBV27 and TRBJ1-2; TRBD1 agrees at 8 bases. The germline CDR1 and CDR2 sequences are MNHEY and SMNVEV (reference sequence). V lost 2 bases and J lost 7; bases outside the gene matches: 6. This CDR3 comprises 14 residues. The CDR3 region has the DNA TGTGCCAGCAGTTTAATCCAGGGGGCTAGTGGCTACACCTTC. Its translation is CASSLIQGASGYTF.